This T cell receptor (beta chain) was profiled in a study of T cell repertoires in cytomegalovirus infection. Germline loops: CDR1 MGHRA, CDR2 YSYEKL. The CDR3 runs to 17 residues. Trimming took 2 bases from V and 7 from J; bases not matched to a gene: 12. This clonotype has more than one count but fewer than ten. Its antigen is still unknown. MiXCR was run by TCRdb on the reads, yielding one entry per CDR3 protein. The table includes about 770,000 distinct CDR3 sequences, around 29% detected once. The TCR originated in a human donor in good health (CMV status not recorded). Some clones in this sample may be carry-over from other donors' samples. V is TRBV4-1 and J is TRBJ2-1, with 9 bases lining up with TRBD1. The sequencing here drew on cultured CD8+ T cells from PBMCs, taken from culture after CMV antigen stimulation. CDR3 DNA: TGCGCCAGCAGCCAACTGTTACAGGGGGCGTCCGGGAATGAGCAGTTCTTC. Protein: CASSQLLQGASGNEQFF.